A single T cell receptor beta chain is shown here with its context. As yet, its antigen is unknown. With a far larger clone one base away, a read error is the likely cause. This entry comes from a study of liver allograft versus peripheral blood T cells. Background on the study: Transplanted-liver T cell receptor repertoires were compared with recipients' peripheral blood repertoires. Study-level points and caveats: Intragraft T cell receptor repertoires of liver allografts were reported to differ from peripheral blood repertoires.

A single record per CDR3 protein comes from TCRdb applying MiXCR to the reads. Of some 1,100 distinct CDR3 sequences listed, roughly a fifth are singletons. The CDR3 spans 12 residues. Germline CDR1 reads SEHNR; CDR2 reads FQNEAQ (reference sequence). The V gene is TRBV7-9, the J gene TRBJ1-1; no definite D call. The source is a human patient who had a liver transplant. The graft donor may have given rise to some T cells. The CDR3 loop reads CGSSVGGTEAFF. Written as DNA, the CDR3 is TGTGGCAGTAGTGTGGGAGGCACTGAAGCTTTCTTT. Full variable domain (outside the CDR3, taken from reference TRBV7-9 and TRBJ1-1): DTGVSQNPRHKITKRGQNVTFRCDPISEHNRLYWYRQTLGQGPEFLTYFQNEAQLEKSRLLSDRFSAERPKGSFSTLEIQRTEQGDSAMYLCGSSVGGTEAFFGQGTRLTVV.